The clone carrying this T cell receptor beta chain was detected only a few times. V was cut by 5 bases and J by 5 bases, with 18 bases left in between. The CDR3 contains 15 residues. The germline V gene has CDR1 SGHVS and CDR2 FNYEAQ. TCRdb re-analysed the RT-PCR reads in MiXCR, keeping a single row per CDR3 protein. The repertoire includes about 530,000 distinct CDR3 sequences, 10% to 15% of them detected once, and approximately 14% sits in the top ten. The sample belongs to a study of response to subunit inactivated influenza vaccine. The source was PBMCs from blood, collected roughly 48 days after vaccination. This clonotype was obtained from a man aged 50 to 59 who received an inactivated influenza vaccine. J is TRBJ1-1 and V is TRBV7-6; D not resolved. The CDR3 protein is CASSASTRFGTEAFF. The CDR3 bases are TGTGCCAGCAGCGCCTCCACCCGTTTTGGAACTGAAGCTTTCTTT.